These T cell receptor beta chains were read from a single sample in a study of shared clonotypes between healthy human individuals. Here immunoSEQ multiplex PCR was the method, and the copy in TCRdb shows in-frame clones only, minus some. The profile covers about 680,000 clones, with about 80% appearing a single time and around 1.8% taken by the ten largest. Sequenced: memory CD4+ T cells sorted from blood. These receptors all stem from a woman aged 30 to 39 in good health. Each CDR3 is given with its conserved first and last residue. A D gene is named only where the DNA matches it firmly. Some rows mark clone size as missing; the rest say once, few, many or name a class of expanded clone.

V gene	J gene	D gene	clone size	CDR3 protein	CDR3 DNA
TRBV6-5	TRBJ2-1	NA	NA	CASRPGAQTYNEQFF	TGTGCCAGCAGGCCCGGGGCCCAAACCTACAATGAGCAGTTCTTC
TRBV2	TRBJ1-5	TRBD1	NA	CASRGSQGRGQPQHF	TGTGCCAGCAGGGGATCACAGGGGCGAGGGCAGCCCCAGCATTTT
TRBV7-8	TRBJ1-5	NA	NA	CASSSTVNQPQHF	TGTGCCAGCAGCTCGACAGTCAATCAGCCCCAGCATTTT
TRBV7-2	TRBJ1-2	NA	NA	CASSLEWGVGGYTF	TGTGCCAGCAGCTTAGAGTGGGGCGTCGGTGGCTACACCTTC
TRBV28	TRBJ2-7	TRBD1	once	CASSMTGPVEQYF	TGTGCCAGCAGTATGACAGGGCCGGTCGAGCAGTACTTC
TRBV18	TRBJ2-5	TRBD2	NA	CASSLGGLPQETQYF	TGTGCCAGCTCACTCGGGGGGTTACCCCAAGAGACCCAGTACTTC
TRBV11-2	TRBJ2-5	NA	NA	CASSNRVEETQYF	TGTGCCAGCAGCAACAGGGTTGAAGAGACCCAGTACTTC
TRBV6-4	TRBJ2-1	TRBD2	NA	CASSGLAGVNEQFF	TGTGCCAGCTCCGGACTAGCGGGTGTCAATGAGCAGTTCTTC
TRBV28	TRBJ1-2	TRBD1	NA	CASTTTRTGGPKHYGYTF	TGTGCCAGCACTACTACCCGGACAGGGGGACCCAAACACTATGGCTACACCTTC
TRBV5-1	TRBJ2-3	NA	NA	CASSLAGKYSDTQYF	TGCGCCAGCAGCTTGGCGGGGAAGTATTCGGATACGCAGTATTTT
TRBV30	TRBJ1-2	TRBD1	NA	CAWSQTGTGANYGYTF	TGTGCCTGGAGCCAGACCGGGACAGGAGCTAACTATGGCTACACCTTC
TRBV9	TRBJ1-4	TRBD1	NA	CASSPGEGAAREWEKLFF	TGTGCCAGCAGCCCAGGGGAGGGGGCAGCCCGAGAGTGGGAAAAACTGTTTTTT
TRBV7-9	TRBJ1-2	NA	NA	CASNEQGDGGYTF	TGTGCCAGCAACGAACAGGGTGATGGAGGCTACACCTTC
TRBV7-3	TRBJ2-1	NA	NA	CASSQTMGGDGKQFF	TGTGCCAGCAGTCAAACTATGGGGGGTGATGGCAAGCAGTTCTTC
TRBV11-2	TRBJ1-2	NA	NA	CASSLDGGSVWNYGYTF	TGTGCCAGCAGCTTAGATGGCGGATCGGTGTGGAACTATGGCTACACCTTC
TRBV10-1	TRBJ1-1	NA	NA	CASSGEGEAFF	TGCGCCAGCAGTGGTGAGGGGGAAGCTTTCTTT
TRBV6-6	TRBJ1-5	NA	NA	CASRGGMRQPQHF	TGTGCCAGCAGAGGGGGGATGCGTCAGCCCCAGCATTTT
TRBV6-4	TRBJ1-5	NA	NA	CASSDGESPGPIQPQHF	TGTGCCAGCAGTGACGGCGAAAGTCCGGGTCCCATCCAGCCCCAGCATTTT
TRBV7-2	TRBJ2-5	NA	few	CATTTYVQETQYF	TGTGCCACCACCACATACGTCCAAGAGACCCAGTACTTC
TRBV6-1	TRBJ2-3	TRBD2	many	CASSGLAGRSRTDTQYF	TGTGCCAGCAGTGGACTAGCGGGCCGGTCAAGGACAGATACGCAGTATTTT
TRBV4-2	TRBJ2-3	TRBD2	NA	CASSPLMPSGDTDTQYF	TGTGCCAGCAGCCCTCTTATGCCTAGCGGGGACACAGATACGCAGTATTTT